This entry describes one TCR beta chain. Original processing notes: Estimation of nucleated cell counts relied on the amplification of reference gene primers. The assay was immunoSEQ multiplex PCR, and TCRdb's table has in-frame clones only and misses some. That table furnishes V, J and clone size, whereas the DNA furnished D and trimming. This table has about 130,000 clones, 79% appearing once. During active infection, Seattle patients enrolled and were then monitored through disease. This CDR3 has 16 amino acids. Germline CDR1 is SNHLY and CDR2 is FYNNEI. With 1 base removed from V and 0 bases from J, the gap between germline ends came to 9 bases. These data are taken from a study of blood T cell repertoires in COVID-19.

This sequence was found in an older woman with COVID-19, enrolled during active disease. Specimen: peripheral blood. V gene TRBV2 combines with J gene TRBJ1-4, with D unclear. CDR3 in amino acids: CASSEDRPATNEKLFF. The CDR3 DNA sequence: TGTGCCAGCAGTGAAGACAGACCCGCAACTAATGAAAAACTGTTTTTT.